This T cell receptor (beta chain) was observed in a study of identifying expanded T cells in peripheral blood. Overall study findings and caveats: Across healthy donors, higher total template counts meant significantly greater approximately two-week count variance. Technical replicates showed roughly 1.2 changed clones; about two weeks about 16.4; four weeks 19.

V lost 3 bases, J lost 6 bases, and 2 bases stayed unmatched. This CDR3 has 14 residues. CDR1 and CDR2 (germline): PRHDT, FYEKMQ (reference sequence). Collection occurred without any documented infections or immune events in donors. Regarding this clone: Its specificity is unknown.

The assay was immunoSEQ multiplex PCR, and TCRdb's table has in-frame clones only and misses some. The sample holds tens of thousands of clones, nearly 90% seen once. This sequence joins TRBV13 and TRBJ1-5, with 10 bases lining up with TRBD1. Material: blood. The source is a person aged 18-69 years in good health. In DNA form, the CDR3 reads TGTGCCAGCAGCTTGGGGACAGGGGTTCAGCCCCAGCATTTT. Translation: CASSLGTGVQPQHF.